These 8 T cell receptor beta chains share one sample of origin, sequenced in a study of cytomegalovirus exposure and HLA in healthy donors. TCRdb's copy holds only in-frame clones and misses some; the assay was immunoSEQ multiplex PCR. This table holds around 150,000 clones, approximately 86% found once. The source material was PBMCs. The receptors were gathered from a woman aged 18-29 years in good health and CMV-seronegative.

The chain joins TRBV28 to TRBJ1-5; 9 bases match TRBD1. The CDR3 runs 14 residues. Unmatched junction bases numbered 7, after V lost 7 bases and J lost 6 bases. Germline loops: CDR1 MDHEN, CDR2 SYDVKM. The CDR3 bases are TGTGCCAGCACCCTAGGACAGGGGAGTCAGCCCCAGCATTTT. It specifies CASTLGQGSQPQHF.

CDR3 sequence (DNA): TGTGCCAGCAGCTTATCGGCAGGGGCGTATTCACCCCTCCACTTT. Residues: CASSLSAGAYSPLHF. The chain links TRBV7-9 to TRBJ1-6, with a weak D call TRBD1 (6 bases). CDR1 and CDR2 from the germline V gene are SEHNR and FQNEAQ (reference sequence). This CDR3 comprises 15 residues. Trimming took off 2 bases at V and 8 bases at J, with 13 bases between the two ends. Full variable domain (rest looked up from reference TRBV7-9 and TRBJ1-6): DTGVSQNPRHKITKRGQNVTFRCDPISEHNRLYWYRQTLGQGPEFLTYFQNEAQLEKSRLLSDRFSAERPKGSFSTLEIQRTEQGDSAMYLCASSLSAGAYSPLHFGNGTRLTVT.

This clone was seen more than once but under ten times. This chain links TRBV5-1 with TRBJ1-5; 9 nucleotides line up with TRBD1. Germline values: CDR1 SGHRS, CDR2 YFSETQ. The CDR3 is made up of 15 amino acids. With 5 bases clipped from V and 1 base from J, the junction kept 4 bases outside the gene matches. This CDR3 is CASSPTGGSNQPQHF. The CDR3 DNA sequence: TGCGCCAGCAGTCCGACAGGGGGAAGCAATCAGCCCCAGCATTTT.

The chain has TRBV25-1 and TRBJ2-7; TRBD1 might be the D (5 bases). The germline V and J ends were trimmed by 2 bases and 1 base, with 9 bases remaining between them. Germline-derived CDR1 and CDR2 are MGHDK and SYGVNS. This CDR3 is 14 amino acids long. The chain's CDR3 is CASSEGALSYEQYF. The CDR3 nucleotides read TGTGCCAGCAGTGAAGGGGCACTATCCTACGAGCAGTACTTC.

The rearrangement joins TRBV9 to TRBJ2-7, with TRBD1 as a possible D gene (6 bases). The ends were cut back, 4 bases at V and 3 bases at J, with 14 bases in the middle. Per the germline V gene, CDR1 is SGDLS and CDR2 is YYNGEE. The CDR3 contains 14 residues. The CDR3 DNA is TGTGCCAGCAGCCCCCGACAGGTAGACTACGAGCAGTACTTC. Amino acid sequence: CASSPRQVDYEQYF.

The chain combines TRBV5-1 with TRBJ1-4, with 7 bases matching TRBD1. Germline CDR1 and CDR2: SGHRS and YFSETQ. V dropped 0 bases and J dropped 6; count of bases not matched to a gene: 2. The CDR3 totals 14 residues. CDR3 region: CASSLEGADEKLFF. The DNA of the CDR3 is TGCGCCAGCAGCTTGGAGGGGGCGGATGAAAAACTGTTTTTT.

This rearrangement joins TRBV19 to TRBJ1-2; D possibly corresponds to TRBD1 (5 bases). The CDR3 length is 13 residues. V lost 4 bases to trimming and J lost 3 bases, with 9 bases between them. The V gene's germline CDR1 is LNHDA and CDR2 SQIVND (reference sequence). CDR3 bases: TGTGCCAGTAGTACTTTGACAGACTATGGCTACACCTTC. It encodes CASSTLTDYGYTF.

This rearrangement joins TRBV5-1 to TRBJ2-3; TRBD2 might be the D (6 bases). The CDR3 is 16 amino acids. Per germline, CDR1 SGHRS and CDR2 YFSETQ. V dropped 2 bases and J dropped 0 bases, with 13 bases sitting between them. The CDR3: CASSFTSGGSTDTQYF. The CDR3 DNA reads TGCGCCAGCAGCTTTACGAGTGGGGGGAGCACAGATACGCAGTATTTT.